The clone carrying this T cell receptor (beta chain) was seen at least ten times. What it binds is unknown. Germline CDR1 and CDR2: MDHEN and SYDVKM. There are 13 residues in the CDR3. Trimming removed 3 bases from V and 7 bases from J, with 10 bases in between. These data belong to a study of T cells in Graves' hyperthyroidism and ophthalmopathy. Study-level points and caveats: Onset of ophthalmopathy came a median around 6.2 months after the model predicted it.

TCR beta CDR3 sequences were amplified from RNA transcripts. TCR CDR3 regions were first amplified by RT-PCR with HTBI primers. MiXCR, run by TCRdb on the multiplex PCR reads, gives a single entry per CDR3 protein. The profile shows 640,000 or so distinct CDR3 sequences, 12% to 15% of them singletons. Sequencing used blood. The V call is TRBV28, the J call TRBJ2-1; the D gene could be TRBD1 or TRBD2 (5 bases each). This TCR was sampled from a woman under 30 with Graves' ophthalmopathy. The DNA for the CDR3 is TGTGCCAGCAGTTTCGGGACCAGAAATGAGCAGTTCTTC. Protein sequence: CASSFGTRNEQFF.